Below are 7 T cell receptor beta chains sequenced from a single sample in a study of CD8 T cells in ankylosing spondylitis. TCRdb processed the 5' RACE reads anew with MiXCR; each CDR3 protein has one entry. The table includes about 160,000 distinct CDR3 sequences, approximately 48% detected once. Sequencing used synovial fluid, either unsorted or a sorted T cell fraction (not recorded which). Source of these receptors: a male donor with ankylosing spondylitis.

This clonotype was observed at least ten times. This chain uses TRBV7-6 with TRBJ1-2; 8 nucleotides align to TRBD1. V shed 5 bases, J shed 5 bases, and the junction held 4 bases outside the gene matches. The CDR3 consists of 13 residues. Looked up from germline, CDR1 is SGHVS and CDR2 is FNYEAQ. The CDR3 is CASSRGQGYGYTF. The CDR3 nucleotides are TGTGCCAGCAGCCGTGGACAGGGTTATGGCTACACCTTC. The variable domain in full, completed from reference TRBV7-6 and TRBJ1-2, reads GAGVSQSPRYKVTKRGQDVALRCDPISGHVSLYWYRQALGQGPEFLTYFNYEAQQDKSGLPNDRFSAERPEGSISTLTIQRTEQRDSAMYRCASSRGQGYGYTFGSGTRLTVV.

This clonotype occurred many times. This chain joins TRBV7-3 and TRBJ2-5, with TRBD2 identical over 14 bases. In germline, CDR1 is SGHTA, CDR2 FQGTGA. V gave up 5 bases and J gave up 3 bases; unmatched junction bases: 2. The CDR3 covers 15 residues. Written as DNA, the CDR3 is TGTGCCAGCAGCCCGGGACTAGCGGGAGAAGAGACCCAGTACTTC. This sequence encodes CASSPGLAGEETQYF. The complete variable domain, with remaining parts taken from reference TRBV7-3 and TRBJ2-5, reads GAGVSQTPSNKVTEKGKYVELRCDPISGHTALYWYRQSLGQGPEFLIYFQGTGAADDSGLPNDRFFAVRPEGSVSTLKIQRTERGDSAVYLCASSPGLAGEETQYFGPGTRLLVL.

The genes are TRBV7-9 and TRBJ1-1, with D possibly matching TRBD1 (5 bases). The CDR3 extends over 13 amino acids. V was cut by 0 bases and J by 6 bases, with 8 bases left in between. The germline gives CDR1 SEHNR, CDR2 FQNEAQ (reference sequence). The CDR3 coding sequence is TGTGCCAGCAGCTTAGCAGGCAGGGCTGAAGCTTTCTTT. Protein product: CASSLAGRAEAFF.

The V and J genes are TRBV29-1 and TRBJ1-1, with D possibly TRBD1 on 5 matching bases. Looked up from germline, CDR1 is SQVTM and CDR2 is ANQGSEA. The germline V and J ends were trimmed by 4 bases and 2 bases, with 14 bases remaining between them. The CDR3 is 14 amino acids. As DNA, the CDR3 is TGCAGCGTTGCGGTTTGGGGACCCAACACTGAAGCTTTCTTT. Residues: CSVAVWGPNTEAFF. Together with reference TRBV29-1 and TRBJ1-1, the CDR3 gives the full variable domain: SAVISQKPSRDICQRGTSLTIQCQVDSQVTMMFWYRQQPGQSLTLIATANQGSEATYESGFVIDKFPISRPNLTFSTLTVSNMSPEDSSIYLCSVAVWGPNTEAFFGQGTRLTVV.

This chain connects TRBV4-1 to TRBJ1-1; maybe TRBD1 (6 bases). Per germline, CDR1 MGHRA and CDR2 YSYEKL. The CDR3 sequence is 14 residues long. Trimming took off 4 bases at V and 2 bases at J, with 11 bases between the two ends. The DNA of the CDR3 is TGCGCCAGCAGCCTGCGGACAGACAACACTGAAGCTTTCTTT. It specifies CASSLRTDNTEAFF.

The table lists this clonotype with a count of one. The V call is TRBV6-4, the J call TRBJ2-2, with 7 nucleotides matching TRBD2. Germline V CDR1 and CDR2: MRHNA, SNTAGT. The CDR3 has 14 amino acids. Losses at the gene ends were 3 bases for V and 6 bases for J; bases not matched to a gene: 4. The CDR3 here is CASSDGSGAGELFF. CDR3 nucleotide sequence: TGTGCCAGCAGTGATGGCAGCGGGGCCGGGGAGCTGTTTTTT.

At least ten counts were recorded for this clonotype. This sequence joins TRBV7-9 and TRBJ2-7; TRBD1 agrees at 7 bases. Germline CDR1 and CDR2: SEHNR and FQNEAQ (reference sequence). This CDR3 spans 15 amino acids. The V and J ends lost 5 bases and 3 bases, in that order; junction bases with no gene match: 10. The CDR3, as DNA: TGTGCCAGCAGCCTGGAGCAGGGGGTCGTCTACGAGCAGTACTTC. It specifies CASSLEQGVVYEQYF.